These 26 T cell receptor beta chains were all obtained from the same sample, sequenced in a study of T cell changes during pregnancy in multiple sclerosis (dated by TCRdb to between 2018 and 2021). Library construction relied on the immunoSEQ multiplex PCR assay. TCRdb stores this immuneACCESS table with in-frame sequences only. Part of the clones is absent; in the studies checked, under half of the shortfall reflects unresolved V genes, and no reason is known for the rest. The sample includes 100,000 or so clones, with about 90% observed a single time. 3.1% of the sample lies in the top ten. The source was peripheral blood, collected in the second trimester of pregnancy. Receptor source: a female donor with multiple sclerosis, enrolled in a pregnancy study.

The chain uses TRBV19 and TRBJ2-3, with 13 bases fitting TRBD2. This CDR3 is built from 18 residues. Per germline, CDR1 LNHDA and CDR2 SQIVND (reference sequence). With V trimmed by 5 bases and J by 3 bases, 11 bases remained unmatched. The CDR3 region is CASSQAGLAGVRTDTQYF. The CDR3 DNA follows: TGTGCCAGTAGTCAAGCAGGACTAGCGGGAGTACGGACAGATACGCAGTATTTT.

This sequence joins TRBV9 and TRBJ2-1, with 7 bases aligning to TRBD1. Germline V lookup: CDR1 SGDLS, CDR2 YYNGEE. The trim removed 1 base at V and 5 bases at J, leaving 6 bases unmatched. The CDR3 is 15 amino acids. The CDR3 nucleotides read TGTGCCAGCAGCGTAACCCCAGGGGGTAACAATGAGCAGTTCTTC. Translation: CASSVTPGGNNEQFF. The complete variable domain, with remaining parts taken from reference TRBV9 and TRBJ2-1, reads DSGVTQTPKHLITATGQRVTLRCSPRSGDLSVYWYQQSLDQGLQFLIQYYNGEERAKGNILERFSAQQFPDLHSELNLSSLELGDSALYFCASSVTPGGNNEQFFGPGTRLTVL.

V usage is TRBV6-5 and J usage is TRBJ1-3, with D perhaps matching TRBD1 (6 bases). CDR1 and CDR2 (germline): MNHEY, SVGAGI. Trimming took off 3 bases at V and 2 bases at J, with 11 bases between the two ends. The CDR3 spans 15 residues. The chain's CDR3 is CASSYNRVPGNTIYF. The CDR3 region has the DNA TGTGCCAGCAGTTATAACAGGGTACCTGGAAACACCATATATTTT.

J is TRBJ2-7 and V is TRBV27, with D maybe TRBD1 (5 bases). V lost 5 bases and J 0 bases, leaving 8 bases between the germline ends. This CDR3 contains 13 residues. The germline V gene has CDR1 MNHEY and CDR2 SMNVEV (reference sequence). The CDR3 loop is CASSLDNSYEQYF. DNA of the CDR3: TGTGCCAGCAGTCTGGACAACTCCTACGAGCAGTACTTC.

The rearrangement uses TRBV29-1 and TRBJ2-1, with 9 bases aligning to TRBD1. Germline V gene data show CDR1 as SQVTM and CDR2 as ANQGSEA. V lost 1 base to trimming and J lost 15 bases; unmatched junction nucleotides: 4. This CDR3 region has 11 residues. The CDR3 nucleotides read TGCAGCGTTGAAGGCCGGGACAGGGCGTTCTTC. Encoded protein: CSVEGRDRAFF.

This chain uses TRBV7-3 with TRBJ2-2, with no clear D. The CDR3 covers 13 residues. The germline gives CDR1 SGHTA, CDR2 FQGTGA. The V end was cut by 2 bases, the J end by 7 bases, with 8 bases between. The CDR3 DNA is TGTGCCAGCAGCTTACATCCCAGCGGGGAGCTGTTTTTT. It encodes CASSLHPSGELFF.

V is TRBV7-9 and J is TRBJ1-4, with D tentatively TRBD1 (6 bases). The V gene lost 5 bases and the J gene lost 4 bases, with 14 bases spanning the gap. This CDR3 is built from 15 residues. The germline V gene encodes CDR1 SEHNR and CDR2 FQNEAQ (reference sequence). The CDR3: CASSPLDSVNEKLFF. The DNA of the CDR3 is TGTGCCAGCAGCCCCTTGGACAGTGTTAATGAAAAACTGTTTTTT.

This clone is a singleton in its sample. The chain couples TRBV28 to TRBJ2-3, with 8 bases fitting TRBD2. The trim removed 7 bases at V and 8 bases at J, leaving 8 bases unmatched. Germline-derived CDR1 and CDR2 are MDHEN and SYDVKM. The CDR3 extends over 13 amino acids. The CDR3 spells CASISAGEATQYF. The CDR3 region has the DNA TGTGCCAGCATATCAGCGGGAGAGGCTACGCAGTATTTT.

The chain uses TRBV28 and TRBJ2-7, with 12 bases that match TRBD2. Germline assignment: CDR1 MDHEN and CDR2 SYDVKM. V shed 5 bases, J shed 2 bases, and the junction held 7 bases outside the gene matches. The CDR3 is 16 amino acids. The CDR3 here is CASSPRTSGNTYEQYF. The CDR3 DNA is TGTGCCAGCAGTCCCCGGACTAGCGGGAACACCTACGAGCAGTACTTC.

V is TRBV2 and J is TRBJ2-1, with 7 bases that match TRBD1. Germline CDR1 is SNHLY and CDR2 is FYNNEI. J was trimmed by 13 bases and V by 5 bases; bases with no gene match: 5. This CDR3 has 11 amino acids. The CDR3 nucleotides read TGTGCCAGCAGTTTCCGGGACAGCCAGTTCTTC. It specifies CASSFRDSQFF.

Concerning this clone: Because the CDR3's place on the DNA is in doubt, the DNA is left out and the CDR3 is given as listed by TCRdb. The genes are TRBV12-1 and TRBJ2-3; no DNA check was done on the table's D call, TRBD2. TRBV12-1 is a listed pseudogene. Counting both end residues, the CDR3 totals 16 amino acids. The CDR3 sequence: CASSFAGGSPPDTQYF.

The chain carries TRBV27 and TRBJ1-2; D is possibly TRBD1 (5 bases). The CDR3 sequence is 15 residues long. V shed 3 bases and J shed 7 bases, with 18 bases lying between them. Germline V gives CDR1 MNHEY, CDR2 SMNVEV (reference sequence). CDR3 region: CASSFSTSGFSGYTF. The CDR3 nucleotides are TGTGCCAGCAGTTTCTCCACCTCAGGGTTTTCTGGCTACACCTTC.

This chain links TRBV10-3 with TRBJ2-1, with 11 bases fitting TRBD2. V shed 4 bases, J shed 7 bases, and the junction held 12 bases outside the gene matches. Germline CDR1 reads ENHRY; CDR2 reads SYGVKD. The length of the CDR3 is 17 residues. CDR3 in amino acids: CAISGGRLAGSGNEQFF. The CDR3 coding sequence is TGTGCCATCAGTGGTGGCCGACTAGCGGGATCGGGGAATGAGCAGTTCTTC.

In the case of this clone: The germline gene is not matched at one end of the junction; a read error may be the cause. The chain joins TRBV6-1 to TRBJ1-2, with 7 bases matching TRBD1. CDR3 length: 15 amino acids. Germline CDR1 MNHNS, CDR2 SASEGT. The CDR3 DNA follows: TGTGCCAGCAGGGAAGAGACAGGGAGGAACTATGGCTACACCTTC. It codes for CASREETGRNYGYTF.

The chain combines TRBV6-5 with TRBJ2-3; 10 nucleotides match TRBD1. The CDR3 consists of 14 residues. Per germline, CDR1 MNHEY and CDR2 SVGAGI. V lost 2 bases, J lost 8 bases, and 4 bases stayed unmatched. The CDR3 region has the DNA TGTGCCAGCAGTTACGGGGACAGGGGAGGTACGCAGTATTTT. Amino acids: CASSYGDRGGTQYF.

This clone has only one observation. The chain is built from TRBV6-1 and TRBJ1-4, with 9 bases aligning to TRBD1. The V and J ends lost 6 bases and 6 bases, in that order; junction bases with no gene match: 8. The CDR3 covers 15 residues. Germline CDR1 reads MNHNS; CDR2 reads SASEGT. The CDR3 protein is CASSLQGASYEKLFF. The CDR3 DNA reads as TGTGCCAGCAGCCTACAGGGGGCGAGCTATGAAAAACTGTTTTTT.

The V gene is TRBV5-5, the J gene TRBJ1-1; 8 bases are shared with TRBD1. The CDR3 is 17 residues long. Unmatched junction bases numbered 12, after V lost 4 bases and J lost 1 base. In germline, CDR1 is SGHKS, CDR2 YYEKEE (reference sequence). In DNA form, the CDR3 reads TGTGCCAGCAGCCTCTACGACAGGGGAAAGACGAACACTGAAGCTTTCTTT. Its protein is CASSLYDRGKTNTEAFF. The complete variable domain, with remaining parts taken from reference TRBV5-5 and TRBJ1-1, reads DAGVTQSPTHLIKTRGQQVTLRCSPISGHKSVSWYQQVLGQGPQFIFQYYEKEERGRGNFPDRFSARQFPNYSSELNVNALLLGDSALYLCASSLYDRGKTNTEAFFGQGTRLTVV.

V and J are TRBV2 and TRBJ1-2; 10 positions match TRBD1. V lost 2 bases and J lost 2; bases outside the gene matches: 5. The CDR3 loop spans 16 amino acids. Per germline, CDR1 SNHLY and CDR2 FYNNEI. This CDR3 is CASSETGTGVNYGYTF. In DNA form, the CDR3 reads TGTGCCAGCAGTGAAACGGGGACAGGGGTCAACTATGGCTACACCTTC. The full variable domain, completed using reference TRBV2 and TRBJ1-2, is EPEVTQTPSHQVTQMGQEVILRCVPISNHLYFYWYRQILGQKVEFLVSFYNNEISEKSEIFDDQFSVERPDGSNFTLKIRSTKLEDSAMYFCASSETGTGVNYGYTFGSGTRLTVV.

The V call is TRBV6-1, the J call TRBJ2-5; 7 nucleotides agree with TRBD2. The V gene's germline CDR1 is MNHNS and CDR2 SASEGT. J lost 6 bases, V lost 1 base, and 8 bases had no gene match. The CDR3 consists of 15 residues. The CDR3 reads CASSEVAGAGKTQYF. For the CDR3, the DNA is TGTGCCAGCAGTGAAGTGGCGGGAGCGGGAAAGACCCAGTACTTC.

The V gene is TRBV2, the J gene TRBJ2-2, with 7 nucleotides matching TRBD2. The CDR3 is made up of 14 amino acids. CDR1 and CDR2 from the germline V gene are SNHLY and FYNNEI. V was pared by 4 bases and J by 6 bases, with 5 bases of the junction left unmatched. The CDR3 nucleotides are TGTGCCAGCAGTGTAGGTGGGGGGGCCGGGGAGCTGTTTTTT. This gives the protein CASSVGGGAGELFF.

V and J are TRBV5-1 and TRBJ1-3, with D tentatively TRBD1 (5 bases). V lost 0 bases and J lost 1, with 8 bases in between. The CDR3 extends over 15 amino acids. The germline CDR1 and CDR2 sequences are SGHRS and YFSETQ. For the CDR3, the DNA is TGCGCCAGCAGCTTGGGAGACAGTTCTGGAAACACCATATATTTT. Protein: CASSLGDSSGNTIYF. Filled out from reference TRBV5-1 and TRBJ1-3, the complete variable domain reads KAGVTQTPRYLIKTRGQQVTLSCSPISGHRSVSWYQQTPGQGLQFLFEYFSETQRNKGNFPGRFSGRQFSNSRSEMNVSTLELGDSALYLCASSLGDSSGNTIYFGEGSWLTVV.

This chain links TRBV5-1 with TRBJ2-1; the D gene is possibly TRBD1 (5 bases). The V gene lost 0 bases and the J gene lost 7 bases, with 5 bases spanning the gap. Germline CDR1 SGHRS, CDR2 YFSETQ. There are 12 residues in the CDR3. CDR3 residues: CASSLEGNEQFF. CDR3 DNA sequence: TGCGCCAGCAGCTTGGAGGGGAATGAGCAGTTCTTC.

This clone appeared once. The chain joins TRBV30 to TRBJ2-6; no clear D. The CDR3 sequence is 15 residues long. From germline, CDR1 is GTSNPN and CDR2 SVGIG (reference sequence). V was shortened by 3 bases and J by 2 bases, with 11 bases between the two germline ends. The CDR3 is CAWSFIAAGANVLTF. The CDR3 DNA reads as TGTGCCTGGAGCTTCATTGCGGCTGGGGCCAACGTCCTGACTTTC.

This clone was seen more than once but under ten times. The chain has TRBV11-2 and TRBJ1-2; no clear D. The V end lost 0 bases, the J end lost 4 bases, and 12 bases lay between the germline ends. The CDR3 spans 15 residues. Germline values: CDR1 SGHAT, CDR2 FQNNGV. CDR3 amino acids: CASSLDRGVFYGYTF. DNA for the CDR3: TGTGCCAGCAGCTTAGATCGGGGAGTGTTCTATGGCTACACCTTC.

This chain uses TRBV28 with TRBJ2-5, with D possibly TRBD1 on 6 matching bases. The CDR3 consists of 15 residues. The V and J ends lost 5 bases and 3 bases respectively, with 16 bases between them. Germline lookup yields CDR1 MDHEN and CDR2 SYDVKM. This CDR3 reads CASSAQTGYEETQYF. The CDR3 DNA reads TGTGCCAGCAGTGCTCAAACAGGGTACGAAGAGACCCAGTACTTC.

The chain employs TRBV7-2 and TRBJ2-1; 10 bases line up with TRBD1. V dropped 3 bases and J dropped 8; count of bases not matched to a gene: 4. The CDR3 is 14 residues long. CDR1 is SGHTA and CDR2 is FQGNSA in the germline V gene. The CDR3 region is CASSFGTGVYEQFF. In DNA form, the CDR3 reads TGTGCCAGCAGCTTCGGGACAGGGGTCTATGAGCAGTTCTTC. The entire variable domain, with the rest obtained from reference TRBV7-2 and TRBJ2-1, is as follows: GAGVSQSPSNKVTEKGKDVELRCDPISGHTALYWYRQSLGQGLEFLIYFQGNSAPDKSGLPSDRFSAERTGGSVSTLTIQRTQQEDSAVYLCASSFGTGVYEQFFGPGTRLTVL.